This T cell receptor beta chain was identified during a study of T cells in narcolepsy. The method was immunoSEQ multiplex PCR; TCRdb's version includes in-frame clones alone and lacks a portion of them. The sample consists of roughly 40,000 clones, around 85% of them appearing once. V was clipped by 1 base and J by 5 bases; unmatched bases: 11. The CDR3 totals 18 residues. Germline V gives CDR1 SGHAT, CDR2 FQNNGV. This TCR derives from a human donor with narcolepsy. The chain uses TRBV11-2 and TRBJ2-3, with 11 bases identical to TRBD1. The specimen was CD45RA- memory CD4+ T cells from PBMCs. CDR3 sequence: CASSLAFRTGGRGDTQYF. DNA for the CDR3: TGTGCCAGCAGCTTAGCTTTCCGGACAGGGGGCAGGGGAGATACGCAGTATTTT. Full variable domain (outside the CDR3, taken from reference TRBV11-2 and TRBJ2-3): EAGVAQSPRYKIIEKRQSVAFWCNPISGHATLYWYQQILGQGPKLLIQFQNNGVVDDSQLPKDRFSAERLKGVDSTLKIQPAKLEDSAVYLCASSLAFRTGGRGDTQYFGPGTRLTVL.